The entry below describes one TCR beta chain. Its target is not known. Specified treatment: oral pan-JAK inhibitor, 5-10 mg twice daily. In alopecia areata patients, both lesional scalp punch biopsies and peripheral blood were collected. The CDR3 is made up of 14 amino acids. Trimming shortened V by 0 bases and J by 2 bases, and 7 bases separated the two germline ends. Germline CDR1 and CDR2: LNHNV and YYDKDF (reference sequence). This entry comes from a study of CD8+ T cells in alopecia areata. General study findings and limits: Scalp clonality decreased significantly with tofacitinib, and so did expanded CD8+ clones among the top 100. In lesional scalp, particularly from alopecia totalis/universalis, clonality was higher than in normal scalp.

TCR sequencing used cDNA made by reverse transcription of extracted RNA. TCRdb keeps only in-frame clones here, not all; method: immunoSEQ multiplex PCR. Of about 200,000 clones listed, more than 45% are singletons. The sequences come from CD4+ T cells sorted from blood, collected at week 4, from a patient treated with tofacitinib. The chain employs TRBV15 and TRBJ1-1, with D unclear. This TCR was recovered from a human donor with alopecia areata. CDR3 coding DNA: TGTGCCACCAGCAGAGATTTGGGCAACACTGAAGCTTTCTTT. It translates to CATSRDLGNTEAFF. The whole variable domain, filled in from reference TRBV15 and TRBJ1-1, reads DAMVIQNPRYQVTQFGKPVTLSCSQTLNHNVMYWYQQKSSQAPKLLFHYYDKDFNNEADTPDNFQSRRPNTSFCFLDIRSPGLGDTAMYLCATSRDLGNTEAFFGQGTRLTVV.